This T cell receptor beta chain was observed in a study of blood T cell repertoires in COVID-19. Assay used: immunoSEQ multiplex PCR; TCRdb lists only in-frame clones, some missing. The sample has under 250,000 clones; just under 85% are singletons. V lost 4 bases, J lost 6 bases, and 5 bases stayed unmatched. Germline CDR1 reads MDHEN; CDR2 reads SYDVKM. This CDR3 is built from 15 residues. The origin of this receptor is a woman between 50 and 59 years old with active or convalescent COVID-19. The specimen was peripheral blood. V and J are TRBV28 and TRBJ1-6, with 8 bases aligning to TRBD1. The CDR3 here is CASSSQGAGNSPLHF. The CDR3 DNA reads as TGTGCCAGCAGTTCCCAGGGGGCAGGTAATTCACCCCTCCACTTT.